This T cell receptor beta chain was recorded in a study of blood T cell repertoires in COVID-19. Whole-study context: Some COVID-19 samples were acute and others convalescent; all came from the United States, Italy and Spain. In each case, the material was cDNA or gDNA derived from T cells, B-cell-depleted T cells, or PBMCs.

The CDR3 sequence is 16 residues long. The J segment lost 0 bases and the V segment lost 0 bases, leaving 5 bases of the junction unmatched. Per the germline V gene, CDR1 is SGHDT and CDR2 is YYEEEE. How the authors handled the data: Scientists estimated how many nucleated cells there were by amplifying reference gene primers. Produced via immunoSEQ multiplex PCR; TCRdb's table is partial and in-frame only. V and J calls and clone size are as listed in that table; D and trimming were resolved from the DNA. The sample lists 130,000 to 150,000 clones; 70% to 90% were seen once. The rearrangement links TRBV5-6 to TRBJ1-2; 7 nucleotides agree with TRBD1. This TCR was recovered from a woman aged 40-49 years with active or convalescent COVID-19. What was sequenced was peripheral blood. The CDR3 sequence is CASSLAGTDPNYGYTF. CDR3 nucleotides: TGTGCCAGCAGCTTGGCTGGGACAGATCCTAACTATGGCTACACCTTC.